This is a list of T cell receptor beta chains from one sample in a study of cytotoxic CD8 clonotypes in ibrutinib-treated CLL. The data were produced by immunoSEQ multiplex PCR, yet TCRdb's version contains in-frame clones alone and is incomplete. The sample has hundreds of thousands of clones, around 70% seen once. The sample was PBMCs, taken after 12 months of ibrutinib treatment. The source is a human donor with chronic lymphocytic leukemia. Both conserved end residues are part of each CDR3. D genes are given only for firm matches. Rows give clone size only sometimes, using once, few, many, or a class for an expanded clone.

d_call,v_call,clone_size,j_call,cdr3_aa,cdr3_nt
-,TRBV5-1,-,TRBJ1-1,CASSLEGGITEAFF,TGCGCCAGCAGCTTGGAGGGGGGAATCACTGAAGCTTTCTTT
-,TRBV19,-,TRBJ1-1,CASSIGIFGERTEAFF,TGTGCCAGTAGTATAGGGATTTTCGGGGAGCGCACTGAAGCTTTCTTT
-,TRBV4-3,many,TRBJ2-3,CASSQGVGTDTQYF,TGCGCCAGCAGCCAAGGGGTGGGCACAGATACGCAGTATTTT
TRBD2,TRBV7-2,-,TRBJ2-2,CASSLRWATSGASAGELFF,TGTGCCAGCAGCTTACGATGGGCCACTAGCGGGGCGTCAGCCGGGGAGCTGTTTTTT
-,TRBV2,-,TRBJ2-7,CASGVYEQYF,TGTGCCAGCGGGGTTTACGAGCAGTACTTC
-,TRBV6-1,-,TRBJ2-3,CATGLLRGGTDTQYF,TGTGCCACCGGGTTATTGAGGGGCGGCACAGATACGCAGTATTTT
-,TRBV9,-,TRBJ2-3,CASSALEGITDTQYF,TGTGCCAGCAGCGCGCTCGAGGGGATAACAGATACGCAGTATTTT
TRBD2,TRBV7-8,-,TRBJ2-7,CASSLQSAGAYEQYF,TGTGCCAGCAGCTTGCAATCAGCGGGAGCCTACGAGCAGTACTTC
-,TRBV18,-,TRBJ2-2,CASSPGGLKNTGELFF,TGTGCCAGCTCACCAGGGGGGCTTAAGAACACCGGGGAGCTGTTTTTT
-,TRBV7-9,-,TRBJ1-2,CASSKIRQPNYGYTF,TGTGCCAGCAGCAAGATTCGACAGCCTAACTATGGCTACACCTTC
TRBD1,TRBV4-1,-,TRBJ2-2,CASSQERDRAFSGELFF,TGCGCCAGCAGCCAAGAGAGGGACAGGGCTTTTTCCGGGGAGCTGTTTTTT
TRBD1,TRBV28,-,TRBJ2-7,CASSRDRLSSYEQYF,TGTGCCAGCAGCCGGGACAGGTTAAGCTCCTACGAGCAGTACTTC
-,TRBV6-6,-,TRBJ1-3,CASSTGRGNTIYF,TGTGCCAGCAGTACAGGGAGGGGAAACACCATATATTTT
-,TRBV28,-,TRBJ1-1,CASSFRVSRAFF,TGTGCCAGCAGTTTCCGCGTCAGTAGGGCTTTCTTT
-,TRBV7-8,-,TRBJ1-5,CASSLVPGQINQPQHF,TGTGCCAGCAGCTTAGTACCGGGTCAGATAAATCAGCCCCAGCATTTT
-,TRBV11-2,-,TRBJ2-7,CASSLGTNYEQYF,TGTGCCAGCAGCTTAGGGACCAACTACGAGCAGTACTTC
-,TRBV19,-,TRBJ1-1,CASSIRSGVSNTEAFF,TGTGCCAGTAGTATACGATCGGGGGTATCGAACACTGAAGCTTTCTTT
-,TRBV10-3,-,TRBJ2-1,CAIGDRSSYNEQFF,TGTGCCATTGGGGACCGAAGCTCCTACAATGAGCAGTTCTTC
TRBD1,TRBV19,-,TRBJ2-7,CASRVGQGTNEQYF,TGTGCCAGTAGAGTGGGACAGGGTACCAACGAGCAGTACTTC
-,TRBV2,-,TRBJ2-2,CASRDDRAGELFF,TGTGCCAGCAGAGACGATCGCGCCGGGGAGCTGTTTTTT
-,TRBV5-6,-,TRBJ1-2,CASSFTGRSGYTF,TGTGCCAGCAGCTTCACAGGGAGGTCGGGCTACACCTTC
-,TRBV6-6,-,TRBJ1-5,CASSRGGFSQHF,TGTGCCAGCAGTCGGGGGGGGTTTTCCCAGCATTTT
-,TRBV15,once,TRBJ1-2,CATRVGQNNYGYTF,TGTGCCACGAGGGTGGGGCAGAATAACTATGGCTACACCTTC
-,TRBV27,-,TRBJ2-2,CASSLSGGSGELFF,TGTGCCAGCAGTTTATCCGGGGGCTCCGGAGAGCTGTTTTTT
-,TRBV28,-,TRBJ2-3,CASSDGIANTDTQYF,TGTGCCAGCAGCGACGGAATAGCCAACACAGATACGCAGTATTTT
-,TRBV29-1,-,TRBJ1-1,CSVDKGLGTEAFF,TGCAGCGTTGATAAAGGTCTGGGCACTGAAGCTTTCTTT
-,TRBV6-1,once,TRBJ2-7,CASTLSETYEQYF,TGTGCCAGCACCCTCTCCGAAACCTACGAGCAGTACTTC
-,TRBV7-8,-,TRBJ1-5,CASSLLGGQSNQPQHF,TGTGCCAGCAGCCTCTTGGGGGGACAAAGCAATCAGCCCCAGCATTTT
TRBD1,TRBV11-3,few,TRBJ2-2,CASSPRTGSGELFF,TGTGCCAGCAGCCCCAGGACAGGATCCGGGGAGCTGTTTTTT
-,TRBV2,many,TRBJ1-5,CASSVRQGNQPQHF,TGTGCCAGCAGTGTACGACAGGGCAATCAGCCCCAGCATTTT